The 25 T cell receptor beta chains given below trace back to one sample, sequenced in a study of OX40 agonist ivuxolimab in advanced cancers. TCRdb's copy holds only in-frame clones and misses some; the assay was immunoSEQ multiplex PCR. The table shows around 100,000 clones, with roughly 95% occurring only once. The sample was CD4+ or CD8+ T cells sorted from blood, taken in a trial of the OX40 agonist ivuxolimab. These receptors were obtained from an adult with an advanced solid tumor such as melanoma, head and neck, liver or kidney cancer.

This chain connects TRBV7-7 to TRBJ2-5; TRBD2 aligns across 7 bases. The germline CDR1 and CDR2 sequences are SSHAT and FNYEAQ (reference sequence). This CDR3 has 13 amino acids. V shed 5 bases, J shed 4 bases, and the junction held 4 bases outside the gene matches. CDR3 region: CASSPERGETQYF. The CDR3 DNA reads as TGTGCCAGCAGCCCTGAGCGGGGAGAGACCCAGTACTTC.

This clone occurred once. The chain links TRBV6-6 to TRBJ2-7; D ambiguous. Trimming left V 0 bases short and J 5 bases short, with 2 bases between. There are 11 residues in the CDR3. The germline V gene has CDR1 MNHNY and CDR2 SVGAGI (reference sequence). The CDR3 region is CASSYSHEQYF. The CDR3 bases are TGTGCCAGCAGTTACTCGCACGAGCAGTACTTC.

V and J are TRBV4-3 and TRBJ2-7, with 7 bases aligning to TRBD2. The DNA matches TRBJ2-5 better at its end, which makes the J call doubtful. The CDR3 length is 16 residues. Germline values: CDR1 LGHNA, CDR2 YSLEER. The chain's CDR3 is CASSQDRAREGETQYF. In DNA, the CDR3 is TGCGCCAGCAGCCAAGATCGGGCCAGGGAGGGAGAGACCCAGTACTTC.

The V gene is TRBV28, the J gene TRBJ2-7, with TRBD1 identical over 7 bases. This CDR3 contains 13 residues. Trimming cost V 4 bases and J 3 bases; bases outside gene matches: 3. Germline-derived CDR1 and CDR2 are MDHEN and SYDVKM. The CDR3 sequence is CASSSDRVYEQYF. The DNA for the CDR3 is TGTGCCAGCAGTTCCGACAGGGTCTACGAGCAGTACTTC.

The CDR3 loop is CASRKQVTGSTEAFF. As DNA, the CDR3 is TGTGCCAGCAGGAAACAAGTTACAGGGAGCACTGAAGCTTTCTTT. The gene calls are TRBV6-1 and TRBJ1-1; D may be TRBD1 (6 bases). The germline V and J ends were trimmed by 6 bases and 4 bases, with 18 bases remaining between them. Germline V gives CDR1 MNHNS, CDR2 SASEGT. The CDR3 is 15 residues long.

This sequence joins TRBV5-4 and TRBJ2-7; D is undetermined. Germline assignment: CDR1 SGHNT and CDR2 YYREEE (reference sequence). The V end was cut by 0 bases, the J end by 4 bases, with 11 bases between. The CDR3 has 14 residues. The CDR3 loop reads CASSLAGSEYEQYF. Here the CDR3 DNA reads TGTGCCAGCAGCTTGGCCGGGTCGGAGTACGAGCAGTACTTC.

The rearrangement uses TRBV4-1 and TRBJ1-1; D remains unclear. The CDR3 spans 13 residues. V was pared by 3 bases and J by 5 bases, with 10 bases between. The germline CDR1 and CDR2 sequences are MGHRA and YSYEKL. CDR3 sequence: CASSQAILTEAFF. The CDR3 nucleotides read TGCGCCAGCAGCCAGGCGATTTTGACTGAAGCTTTCTTT.

In regard to this clone: This sample includes further DNA sequences coding for the same CDR3. The chain combines TRBV11-2 with TRBJ1-1; D is possibly TRBD1 (6 bases). V was cut by 0 bases and J by 4 bases, with 12 bases left in between. CDR3 length: 15 amino acids. Germline V lookup: CDR1 SGHAT, CDR2 FQNNGV. DNA for the CDR3: TGTGCCAGCAGCTTAGAGTCAGGGGCTATCACTGAAGCTTTCTTT. Protein sequence: CASSLESGAITEAFF.

A single count supports this clone. The chain joins TRBV28 to TRBJ2-1; no clear D gene. CDR1 is MDHEN, CDR2 SYDVKM, per germline. V lost 5 bases, J lost 4 bases, and 9 bases lay in between. The CDR3 is 13 residues long. As DNA, the CDR3 is TGTGCCAGCAGTAATTTTAGATACAATGAGCAGTTCTTC. Translated: CASSNFRYNEQFF.

The rearrangement links TRBV5-1 to TRBJ2-7; TRBD2 matches 7 bases. J gave up 6 bases and V 4 bases, and 16 bases lay outside the gene matches. The germline V gene has CDR1 SGHRS and CDR2 YFSETQ. This CDR3 is 16 amino acids long. The CDR3 sequence: CASSPSGADYPGEQYF. CDR3 nucleotide sequence: TGCGCCAGCAGCCCAAGCGGGGCAGATTATCCGGGCGAGCAGTACTTC.

The chain combines TRBV18 with TRBJ1-4; the D gene is possibly TRBD1 (5 bases). This CDR3 has 19 residues. Trimming shortened V by 2 bases and J by 0 bases, and 19 bases separated the two germline ends. The germline CDR1 and CDR2 sequences are KGHSH and LQKENI. CDR3 DNA sequence: TGTGCCAGCTCACCAGGGGCAGGGAGCGCTTTTGCAACTAATGAAAAACTGTTTTTT. This codes for CASSPGAGSAFATNEKLFF.

The chain couples TRBV6-8 to TRBJ2-7, with D uncertain. The CDR3 has 11 residues. V dropped 4 bases and J dropped 4 bases, with 5 bases sitting between them. Germline V gene sequence: CDR1 MNHGY, CDR2 SAAAGT. CDR3 coding DNA: TGTGCCAGCAGTTTCCTGTACGAGCAGTACTTC. Encoded protein: CASSFLYEQYF.

The rearrangement uses TRBV19 and TRBJ1-5, with a possible D match to TRBD1 (6 bases). This CDR3 has 14 amino acids. Germline V gene sequence: CDR1 LNHDA, CDR2 SQIVND (reference sequence). The ends were cut back, 8 bases at V and 1 base at J, with 12 bases in the middle. This CDR3 is CASQQGTSNQPQHF. The DNA for the CDR3 is TGTGCCAGTCAACAGGGCACGAGCAATCAGCCCCAGCATTTT.

The chain recombines TRBV7-3 with TRBJ2-1; D ambiguous. Trimming stripped 5 bases from V and 7 bases from J, with 12 bases between. Germline loops: CDR1 SGHTA, CDR2 FQGTGA. CDR3 size: 13 residues. CDR3 loop: CASSPPSKNEQFF. The CDR3 DNA sequence: TGTGCCAGCAGCCCGCCTTCTAAAAATGAGCAGTTCTTC.

The V gene is TRBV7-9, the J gene TRBJ2-3; D might be TRBD2 (6 bases). This CDR3 is 17 amino acids long. Trimming cost V 3 bases and J 2 bases, with 18 bases left between them. Germline V gene data show CDR1 as SEHNR and CDR2 as FQNEAQ (reference sequence). This CDR3 reads CASSLGDVGGDTDTQYF. DNA for the CDR3: TGTGCCAGCAGCTTGGGCGATGTCGGGGGTGACACAGATACGCAGTATTTT.

This clone has more than one count but fewer than ten. The V and J genes are TRBV30 and TRBJ1-1; maybe TRBD1 (5 bases). Germline CDR1 and CDR2: GTSNPN and SVGIG (reference sequence). This CDR3 is 12 amino acids long. The CDR3 DNA is TGTGCGGGGGACGGCATGAACACTGAAGCTTTCTTT. This codes for CAGDGMNTEAFF.

The chain couples TRBV11-2 to TRBJ1-4, with unresolved D. V was shortened by 5 bases and J by 6 bases, with 13 bases between the two germline ends. Germline-derived CDR1 and CDR2 are SGHAT and FQNNGV. This CDR3 has 14 amino acids. The CDR3 sequence: CASSVIRRDEKLFF. CDR3 DNA: TGTGCCAGCAGCGTTATTCGTCGGGATGAAAAACTGTTTTTT.

This chain joins TRBV27 and TRBJ1-2; tentatively, D is TRBD1 (6 bases). This CDR3 has 15 amino acids. V lost 5 bases and J 3 bases, leaving 16 bases between the germline ends. CDR1 is MNHEY, CDR2 SMNVEV, per germline (reference sequence). The CDR3 region has the DNA TGTGCCAGCAGTCCCCTCGAGCAGGGGTACTATGGCTACACCTTC. It specifies CASSPLEQGYYGYTF.

V and J are TRBV19 and TRBJ1-1; D is unresolved. This CDR3 is 13 amino acids long. Trimming stripped 3 bases from V and 4 bases from J, with 9 bases between. The germline V gene has CDR1 LNHDA and CDR2 SQIVND (reference sequence). This CDR3 reads CASSMVSITEAFF. The CDR3 DNA reads as TGTGCCAGTAGTATGGTGAGTATCACTGAAGCTTTCTTT. The complete variable domain, with remaining parts taken from reference TRBV19 and TRBJ1-1, reads DGGITQSPKYLFRKEGQNVTLSCEQNLNHDAMYWYRQDPGQGLRLIYYSQIVNDFQKGDIAEGYSVSREKKESFPLTVTSAQKNPTAFYLCASSMVSITEAFFGQGTRLTVV.

This clone was recorded only once. The chain joins TRBV19 to TRBJ1-4; D ambiguous. V shed 3 bases and J shed 3 bases, with 14 bases lying between them. This CDR3 has 16 amino acids. CDR1 LNHDA and CDR2 SQIVND come from the germline V gene (reference sequence). DNA for the CDR3: TGTGCCAGTAGTATCCTAGGACCGGGAGCTAATGAAAAACTGTTTTTT. Translated, it gives CASSILGPGANEKLFF.

DNA for the CDR3: TGTGCCAGCAGTTTATATGGTCCTTACAAAATGACCGGGGAGCTGTTTTTT. It translates to CASSLYGPYKMTGELFF. J is TRBJ2-2 and V is TRBV28; D unclear. The CDR3 consists of 17 residues. Looked up from germline, CDR1 is MDHEN and CDR2 is SYDVKM. V was trimmed by 1 base and J by 5 bases, leaving 17 bases between them.

The rearrangement uses TRBV6-4 and TRBJ2-6; maybe TRBD2 (6 bases). Germline CDR1 MRHNA, CDR2 SNTAGT. The CDR3 is 13 residues long. V was clipped by 8 bases and J by 3 bases, with 8 bases between them. CDR3 residues: CASSGDGANVLTF. CDR3 bases: TGTGCCAGCTCGGGAGATGGGGCCAACGTCCTGACTTTC.

The chain employs TRBV6-1 and TRBJ2-2; D uncertain. From germline, CDR1 is MNHNS and CDR2 SASEGT. The V and J ends lost 8 bases and 1 base respectively, with 5 bases between them. The CDR3 covers 12 residues. CDR3 region: CASAQNTGELFF. CDR3 DNA: TGTGCCAGCGCTCAGAACACCGGGGAGCTGTTTTTT.

The chain carries TRBV6-6 and TRBJ2-7; tentatively, D is TRBD1 or TRBD2 (6 bases each). The CDR3 runs to 12 residues. With 6 bases removed from V and 5 bases from J, the gap between germline ends came to 11 bases. Looked up from germline, CDR1 is MNHNY and CDR2 is SVGAGI (reference sequence). The CDR3 loop is CASSPGAHEQYF. In DNA form, the CDR3 reads TGTGCCAGCAGCCCGGGGGCCCACGAGCAGTACTTC.

This clone was seen a single time. This chain links TRBV29-1 with TRBJ2-2; no reliable D call. Germline V lookup: CDR1 SQVTM, CDR2 ANQGSEA. This CDR3 is built from 15 residues. Trimming stripped 2 bases from V and 1 base from J, with 11 bases between. The CDR3 bases are TGCAGCGTTGAAAAATACACTCTGAACACCGGGGAGCTGTTTTTT. Translating gives CSVEKYTLNTGELFF.